The T cell receptor (beta chain) described here comes from a study of cytomegalovirus exposure and HLA in healthy donors. The study, taken as a whole, reports: TRBV6-2, TRBV6-3 and other indistinguishable V segments were excluded.

At the time of sampling, donors were nominally healthy, though unrecorded immune exposures were likely. The PCR was carried out with 60 Vbeta primers and 13 Jbeta primers. Clones were read by immunoSEQ multiplex PCR, and TCRdb kept only the in-frame ones, dropping some. The sample has some 140,000 clones, about 80% seen once. There are 15 residues in the CDR3. The V and J ends lost 1 base and 4 bases, in that order; junction bases with no gene match: 1. Germline V CDR1 and CDR2: MNHNS, SASEGT. This clone was seen more than once but under ten times. Its matching antigen is unknown. The sequencing sample was made of PBMCs. The gene calls are TRBV6-1 and TRBJ2-3, with 11 bases that match TRBD1. This TCR came from a man aged 25-40 years in good health and CMV-seropositive. CDR3 sequence: CASSEGTGGADTQYF. The CDR3 region has the DNA TGTGCCAGCAGTGAAGGGACAGGGGGCGCAGATACGCAGTATTTT.